This TCR beta chain was identified in a study of OX40 agonist ivuxolimab in advanced cancers. Across the study: Six ivuxolimab dose levels, 0.01 to 10 mg/kg, were given intravenously every 2 weeks. Eligibility rules accepted prior anti-PD-1, anti-PD-L1 or anti-CTLA-4 therapy, and around 40% had some.

The germline V gene encodes CDR1 SGHDN and CDR2 FVKESK. The CDR3 has 15 residues. J lost 6 bases, V lost 5 bases, and 12 bases had no gene match. Profiling relied on immunoSEQ multiplex PCR, and the TCRdb table lists in-frame clones only, not all of them. The sample includes 50,000 to 65,000 clones, around 81% of them seen just once. The chain links TRBV14 to TRBJ2-5; 7 positions agree with TRBD2. Sequencing was performed on CD4+ or CD8+ T cells sorted from blood, taken in a trial of the OX40 agonist ivuxolimab. The TCR originated in an adult with an advanced solid tumor such as melanoma, head and neck, liver or kidney cancer. This chain's CDR3 is CASSSGLERGKTQYF. DNA for the CDR3: TGTGCCAGCAGCTCTGGACTCGAGCGGGGAAAGACCCAGTACTTC. Looking up the rest from reference TRBV14 and TRBJ2-5 gives the full variable domain: EAGVTQFPSHSVIEKGQTVTLRCDPISGHDNLYWYRRVMGKEIKFLLHFVKESKQDESGMPNNRFLAERTGGTYSTLKVQPAELEDSGVYFCASSSGLERGKTQYFGPGTRLLVL.